The clone carrying this T cell receptor beta chain is a singleton in its sample. The data were taken from a study of cytomegalovirus exposure and HLA in healthy donors. Clones were sequenced by immunoSEQ multiplex PCR, and TCRdb holds only the in-frame ones, with some missing. The sample lists 150,000 to 200,000 clones, more than 75% occurring once. CDR3 length equals 14 residues. The V gene's germline CDR1 is SGHNT and CDR2 YYREEE (reference sequence). Trimming shortened V by 6 bases and J by 2 bases, and 15 bases separated the two germline ends. The chain links TRBV5-4 to TRBJ2-7; no reliable D call. The sequence was obtained from a woman in her twenties or thirties in good health and CMV-seronegative. Sequenced input: PBMCs. CDR3: CASTGPSHPYEQYF. The CDR3, as DNA: TGTGCCAGCACGGGTCCTTCGCACCCCTACGAGCAGTACTTC. The variable domain in full, with the rest retrieved from reference TRBV5-4 and TRBJ2-7, is ETGVTQSPTHLIKTRGQQVTLRCSSQSGHNTVSWYQQALGQGPQFIFQYYREEENGRGNFPPRFSGLQFPNYSSELNVNALELDDSALYLCASTGPSHPYEQYFGPGTRLTVT.